The clone carrying this TCR beta chain was recorded only once. The antigen is not known. The CDR3 covers 15 residues. The germline V gene has CDR1 MNHEY and CDR2 SMNVEV (reference sequence). The V segment lost 4 bases and the J segment 3 bases; nucleotides outside the gene matches: 4. The entry originates in a study of T cell responses to AZD1222 COVID-19 vaccine. General study results and limits: The study identified only five to seven AZD1222 recipients as seropositive at baseline. Elevations in Spike-specific TCR breadth and depth followed administration of two AZD1222 doses. Repertoire sampling happened only post peak T cell response.

The assay was immunoSEQ multiplex PCR, and TCRdb's table has in-frame clones only and misses some. The sample records about 180,000 clones, 80% to 90% being singletons. This sequence joins TRBV27 and TRBJ2-2; 8 nucleotides agree with TRBD2. The starting material was peripheral blood, obtained 28 days after the second dose of the MenACWY control vaccine. The sequence was obtained from an adult who received the MenACWY meningococcal vaccine as a control. CDR3 in amino acids: CASSSRGLDTGELFF. DNA of the CDR3: TGTGCCAGCAGTTCCAGGGGACTAGACACCGGGGAGCTGTTTTTT.